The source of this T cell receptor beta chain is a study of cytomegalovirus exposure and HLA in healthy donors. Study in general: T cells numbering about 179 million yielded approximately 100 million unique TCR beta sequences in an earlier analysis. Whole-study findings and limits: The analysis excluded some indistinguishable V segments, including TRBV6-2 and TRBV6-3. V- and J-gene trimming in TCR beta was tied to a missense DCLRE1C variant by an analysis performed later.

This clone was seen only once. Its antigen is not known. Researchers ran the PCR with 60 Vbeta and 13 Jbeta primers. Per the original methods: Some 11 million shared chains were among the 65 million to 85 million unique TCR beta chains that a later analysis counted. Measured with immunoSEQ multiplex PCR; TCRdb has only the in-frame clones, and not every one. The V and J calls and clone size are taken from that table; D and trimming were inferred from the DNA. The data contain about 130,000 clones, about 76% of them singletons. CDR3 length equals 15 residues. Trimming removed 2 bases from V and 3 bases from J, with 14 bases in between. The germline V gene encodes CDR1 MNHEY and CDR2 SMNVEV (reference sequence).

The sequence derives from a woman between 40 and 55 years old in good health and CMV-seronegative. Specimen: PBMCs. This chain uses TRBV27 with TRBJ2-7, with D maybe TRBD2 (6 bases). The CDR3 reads CASSLKWRGLYEQYF. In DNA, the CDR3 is TGTGCCAGCAGTTTAAAGTGGCGGGGCCTCTACGAGCAGTACTTC.